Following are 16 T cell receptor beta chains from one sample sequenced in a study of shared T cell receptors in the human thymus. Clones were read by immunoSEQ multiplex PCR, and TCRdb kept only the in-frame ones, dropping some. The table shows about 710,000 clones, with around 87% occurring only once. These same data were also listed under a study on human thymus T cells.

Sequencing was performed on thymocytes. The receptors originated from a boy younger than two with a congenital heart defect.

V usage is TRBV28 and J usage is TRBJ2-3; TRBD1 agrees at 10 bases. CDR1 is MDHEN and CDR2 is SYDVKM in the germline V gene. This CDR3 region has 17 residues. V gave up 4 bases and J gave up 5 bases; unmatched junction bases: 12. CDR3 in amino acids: CASSCETGTGAGDTQYF. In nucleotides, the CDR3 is TGTGCCAGCAGTTGCGAGACCGGGACAGGGGCAGGAGATACGCAGTATTTT.

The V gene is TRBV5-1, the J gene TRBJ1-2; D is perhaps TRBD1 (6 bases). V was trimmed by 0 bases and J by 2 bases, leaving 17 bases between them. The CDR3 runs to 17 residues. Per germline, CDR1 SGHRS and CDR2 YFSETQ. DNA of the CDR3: TGCGCCAGCAGCTTGGCACGGTTTCCCACAGGGAACTATGGCTACACCTTC. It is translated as CASSLARFPTGNYGYTF.

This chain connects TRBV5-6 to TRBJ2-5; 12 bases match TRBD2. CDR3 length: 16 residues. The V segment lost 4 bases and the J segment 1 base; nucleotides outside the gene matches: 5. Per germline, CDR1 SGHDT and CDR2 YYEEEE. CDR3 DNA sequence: TGTGCCAGCAGCCACGGGACTAGCGGGCCCCAAGAGACCCAGTACTTC. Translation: CASSHGTSGPQETQYF.

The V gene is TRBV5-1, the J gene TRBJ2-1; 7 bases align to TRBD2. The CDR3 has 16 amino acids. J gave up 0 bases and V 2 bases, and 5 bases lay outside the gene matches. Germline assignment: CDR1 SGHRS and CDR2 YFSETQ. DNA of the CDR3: TGCGCCAGCAGCTTAATAGAGCGGGGCTCCTACAATGAGCAGTTCTTC. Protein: CASSLIERGSYNEQFF.

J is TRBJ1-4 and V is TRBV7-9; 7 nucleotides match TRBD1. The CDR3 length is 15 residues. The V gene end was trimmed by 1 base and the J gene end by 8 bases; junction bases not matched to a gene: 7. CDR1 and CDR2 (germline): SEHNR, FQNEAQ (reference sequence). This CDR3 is CASSLGDREDEKLFF. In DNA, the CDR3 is TGTGCCAGCAGCTTAGGTGACAGGGAAGACGAAAAACTGTTTTTT.

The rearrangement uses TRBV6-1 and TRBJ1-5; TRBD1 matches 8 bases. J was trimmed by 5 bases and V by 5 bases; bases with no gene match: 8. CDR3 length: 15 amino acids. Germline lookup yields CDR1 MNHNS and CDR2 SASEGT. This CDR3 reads CASSTRMTGDQPQHF. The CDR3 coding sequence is TGTGCCAGCAGTACCCGTATGACAGGGGATCAGCCCCAGCATTTT.

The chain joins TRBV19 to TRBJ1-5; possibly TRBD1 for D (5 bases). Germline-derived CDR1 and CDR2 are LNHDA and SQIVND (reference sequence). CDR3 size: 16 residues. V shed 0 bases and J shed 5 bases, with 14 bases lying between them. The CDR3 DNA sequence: TGTGCCAGTAGTATAGATCATAGGGGTGTCGATCAGCCCCAGCATTTT. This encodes CASSIDHRGVDQPQHF.

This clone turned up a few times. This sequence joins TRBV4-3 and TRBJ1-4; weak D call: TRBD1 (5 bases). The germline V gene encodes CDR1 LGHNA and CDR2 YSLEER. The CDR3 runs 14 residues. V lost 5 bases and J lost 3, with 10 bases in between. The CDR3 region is CASSGDSPNEKLFF. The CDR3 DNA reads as TGCGCCAGCAGCGGTGACAGTCCTAATGAAAAACTGTTTTTT.

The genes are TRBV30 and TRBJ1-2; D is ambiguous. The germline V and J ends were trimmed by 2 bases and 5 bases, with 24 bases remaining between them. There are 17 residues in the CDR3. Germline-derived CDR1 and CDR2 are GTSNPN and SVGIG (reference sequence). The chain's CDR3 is CAWSLGVGPPFYYGYTF. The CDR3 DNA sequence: TGTGCCTGGAGTTTGGGAGTGGGCCCTCCATTTTATTATGGCTACACCTTC.

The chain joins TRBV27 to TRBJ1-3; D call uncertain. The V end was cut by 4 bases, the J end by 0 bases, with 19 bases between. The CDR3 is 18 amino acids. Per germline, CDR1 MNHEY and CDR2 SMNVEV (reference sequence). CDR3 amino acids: CASSSLLAGRNSGNTIYF. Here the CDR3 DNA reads TGTGCCAGCAGTTCCCTGCTGGCGGGCAGAAACTCTGGAAACACCATATATTTT.

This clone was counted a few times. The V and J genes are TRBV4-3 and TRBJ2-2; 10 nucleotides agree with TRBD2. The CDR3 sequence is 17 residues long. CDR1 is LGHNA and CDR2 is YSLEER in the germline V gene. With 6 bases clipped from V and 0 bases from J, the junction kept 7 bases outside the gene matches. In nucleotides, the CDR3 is TGCGCCAGCAGTCAACTAGCGGGGAAACCGAACACCGGGGAGCTGTTTTTT. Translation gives CASSQLAGKPNTGELFF.

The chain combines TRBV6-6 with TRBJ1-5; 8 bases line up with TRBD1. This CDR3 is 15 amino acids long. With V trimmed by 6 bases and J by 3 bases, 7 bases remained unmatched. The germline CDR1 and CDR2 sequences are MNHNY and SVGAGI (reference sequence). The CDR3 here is CASRYLRGPNQPQHF. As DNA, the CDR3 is TGTGCCAGCAGGTACCTCAGGGGGCCCAATCAGCCCCAGCATTTT.

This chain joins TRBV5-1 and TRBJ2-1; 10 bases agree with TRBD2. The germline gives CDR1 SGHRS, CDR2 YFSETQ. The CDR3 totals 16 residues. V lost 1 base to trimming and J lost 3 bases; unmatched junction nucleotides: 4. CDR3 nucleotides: TGCGCCAGCAGCTTGTATAGCGGGGGGAGCTACAATGAGCAGTTCTTC. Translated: CASSLYSGGSYNEQFF.

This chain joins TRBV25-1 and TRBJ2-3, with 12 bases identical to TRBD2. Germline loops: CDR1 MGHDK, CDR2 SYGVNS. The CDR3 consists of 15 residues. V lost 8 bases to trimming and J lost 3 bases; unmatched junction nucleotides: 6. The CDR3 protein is CASSKTSGRTDTQYF. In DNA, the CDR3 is TGTGCCAGCTCTAAGACTAGCGGGAGAACAGATACGCAGTATTTT.

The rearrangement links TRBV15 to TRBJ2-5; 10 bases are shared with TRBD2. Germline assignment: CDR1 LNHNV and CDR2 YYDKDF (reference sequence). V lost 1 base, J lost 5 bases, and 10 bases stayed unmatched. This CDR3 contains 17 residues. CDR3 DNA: TGTGCCACCAGCAGAGCTTTCCTTTTGGGACTAGCGGAGACCCAGTACTTC. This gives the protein CATSRAFLLGLAETQYF.

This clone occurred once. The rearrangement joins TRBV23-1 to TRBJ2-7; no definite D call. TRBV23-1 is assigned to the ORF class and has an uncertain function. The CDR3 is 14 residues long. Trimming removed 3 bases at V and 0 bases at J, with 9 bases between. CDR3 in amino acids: CASSHPLLSYEQYF. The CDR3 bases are TGCGCCAGCAGTCACCCCTTACTCTCCTACGAGCAGTACTTC.